These 13 T cell receptor beta chains were sequenced from one sample in a study of blood T cell repertoires in COVID-19. Some clones are missing from TCRdb's copy, which holds only in-frame ones; the method was immunoSEQ multiplex PCR. The sample contains about 110,000 clones, approximately 80% of which appear only once. Material for sequencing was peripheral blood. These receptor sequences come from a woman in her fifties or sixties with acute or convalescent COVID-19.

This clone has just a few counts. Other DNA sequences from this sample encode an identical CDR3 as well. The chain carries TRBV18 and TRBJ1-5; D is perhaps TRBD1 (5 bases). CDR1 and CDR2 (germline): KGHSH, LQKENI. The ends were cut back, 2 bases at V and 2 bases at J, with 7 bases in the middle. CDR3 length equals 14 residues. The CDR3 loop is CASSPEQGNQPQHF. The CDR3 DNA follows: TGTGCCAGCTCACCAGAACAGGGCAATCAGCCCCAGCATTTT.

V gene TRBV6-5 combines with J gene TRBJ2-7, with D hard to call. Per the germline V gene, CDR1 is MNHEY and CDR2 is SVGAGI. The CDR3 is 16 residues long. The germline V and J ends were trimmed by 0 bases and 5 bases, with 17 bases remaining between them. The CDR3 DNA reads TGTGCCAGCAGTTACTCGTCTCCAAACCCACTCCACGAGCAGTACTTC. Protein product: CASSYSSPNPLHEQYF.

This clone was recorded a few times. The chain joins TRBV19 to TRBJ1-1; TRBD1 matches at 8 bases. Germline lookup yields CDR1 LNHDA and CDR2 SQIVND (reference sequence). J was trimmed by 0 bases and V by 4 bases; bases with no gene match: 7. The CDR3 is 16 residues long. The DNA of the CDR3 is TGTGCCAGTAGTACTGGGACAGGCTTACTGAACACTGAAGCTTTCTTT. Translation gives CASSTGTGLLNTEAFF.

The V gene is TRBV6-1, the J gene TRBJ2-4; 7 nucleotides line up with TRBD1. The CDR3 is 15 amino acids. The V gene's germline CDR1 is MNHNS and CDR2 SASEGT. V was pared by 3 bases and J by 4 bases, with 6 bases of the junction left unmatched. In DNA, the CDR3 is TGTGCCAGCAGTGATAGTAGGACAGGAAAAAACATTCAGTACTTC. Its protein product is CASSDSRTGKNIQYF.

The V call is TRBV27, the J call TRBJ2-5, with 10 bases lining up with TRBD1. The CDR3 consists of 16 residues. After removal of 2 bases from V and 0 bases from J, the junction contained 3 bases not matched to a gene. Germline loops: CDR1 MNHEY, CDR2 SMNVEV (reference sequence). Here the CDR3 reads CASSLGTGEDQETQYF. For the CDR3, the DNA is TGTGCCAGCAGTTTAGGGACAGGGGAAGACCAAGAGACCCAGTACTTC.

The J gene is TRBJ1-6, the V gene TRBV30; D gene unclear. V was trimmed by 0 bases and J by 11 bases, leaving 20 bases between them. Germline V gene data show CDR1 as GTSNPN and CDR2 as SVGIG (reference sequence). This CDR3 is built from 16 residues. This chain's CDR3 is CAWSVTHTENNPPLHF. The CDR3 nucleotides read TGTGCCTGGAGTGTAACCCACACAGAGAACAATCCACCCCTCCACTTT. Combining the CDR3 with reference TRBV30 and TRBJ1-6 gives the whole variable domain SQTIHQWPATLVQPVGSPLSLECTVEGTSNPNLYWYRQAAGRGLQLLFYSVGIGQISSEVPQNLSASRPQDRQFILSSKKLLLSDSGFYLCAWSVTHTENNPPLHFGNGTRLTVT.

The V gene is TRBV3-1 (or the pseudogene TRBV3-2), the J gene TRBJ1-4; 8 nucleotides agree with TRBD1. The CDR3 totals 15 residues. CDR1 is LGHDT and CDR2 is YNNKEL in the germline V gene (reference sequence). The V gene end was trimmed by 1 base and the J gene end by 7 bases; junction bases not matched to a gene: 5. Here the CDR3 reads CASSQAGTGFEKLFF. In nucleotides, the CDR3 is TGTGCCAGCAGCCAAGCGGGGACAGGTTTTGAAAAACTGTTTTTT.

DNA for the CDR3: TGTGCCAGCAGCCGTCCGGGACAGGGGGTTGTCGGGGAGCTGTTTTTT. Protein product: CASSRPGQGVVGELFF. The V call is TRBV27, the J call TRBJ2-2; the match to TRBD1 covers 11 bases. V was pared by 6 bases and J by 7 bases, with 10 bases of the junction left unmatched. CDR1 MNHEY and CDR2 SMNVEV come from the germline V gene (reference sequence). There are 16 residues in the CDR3.

This clone was recorded once. The V call is TRBV6-5, the J call TRBJ2-5; 9 bases line up with TRBD1. The CDR3 covers 13 residues. With V trimmed by 6 bases and J by 6 bases, 5 bases remained unmatched. The germline gives CDR1 MNHEY, CDR2 SVGAGI. The CDR3 reads CASRGTGSKTQYF. In nucleotides, the CDR3 is TGTGCCAGCAGGGGGACAGGGTCAAAGACCCAGTACTTC.

The rearrangement links TRBV5-5 to TRBJ2-7, with no clear D. Trimming took 2 bases from V and 0 from J, leaving 6 bases between them. The germline CDR1 and CDR2 sequences are SGHKS and YYEKEE (reference sequence). The CDR3 covers 13 residues. CDR3 coding DNA: TGTGCCAGCAGCTTTTTCAACTCCTACGAGCAGTACTTC. Protein: CASSFFNSYEQYF.

This CDR3 is CSASQGFGQPQHF. CDR3 sequence (DNA): TGCAGTGCTAGTCAGGGGTTTGGACAGCCCCAGCATTTT. The rearrangement joins TRBV20-1 to TRBJ1-5; a weak D match, TRBD1 (6 bases). From germline, CDR1 is DFQATT and CDR2 SNEGSKA (reference sequence). Trimming cost V 3 bases and J 7 bases, with 13 bases left between them. The CDR3 length is 13 residues.

The rearrangement uses TRBV7-9 and TRBJ1-5; tentative D call: TRBD1 (6 bases). Germline CDR1 and CDR2: SEHNR and FQNEAQ (reference sequence). Trimming stripped 1 base from V and 5 bases from J, with 15 bases between. This CDR3 comprises 16 residues. CDR3 loop: CASSLGQGRRDQPQHF. In DNA form, the CDR3 reads TGTGCCAGCAGCTTAGGGCAGGGGCGTCGGGATCAGCCCCAGCATTTT.

The rearrangement links TRBV5-1 to TRBJ1-4; a possible D gene is TRBD1 (6 bases). CDR3 size: 15 residues. Germline V lookup: CDR1 SGHRS, CDR2 YFSETQ. V gave up 0 bases and J gave up 6 bases, with 12 bases separating them. CDR3 sequence (DNA): TGCGCCAGCAGCTTGGAGGGCAGGGGAGATGAAAAACTGTTTTTT. Translating it yields CASSLEGRGDEKLFF.